This entry lists 6 T cell receptor beta chains sequenced from one sample in a study of blood T cell repertoires in COVID-19. TCRdb's table, derived via immunoSEQ multiplex PCR, lists solely in-frame clones and lacks some. The top ten hold 25% to 30% of the sample, which has 65,000 to 90,000 clones, roughly 84% seen once. Input material: peripheral blood. The receptors derive from a human donor in a cohort sampled during active COVID-19.

The V gene is TRBV9, the J gene TRBJ2-1; weak D call: TRBD2 (6 bases). Per germline, CDR1 SGDLS and CDR2 YYNGEE. This CDR3 comprises 16 residues. The V gene lost 3 bases and the J gene lost 8 bases, with 21 bases spanning the gap. CDR3 bases: TGTGCCAGCAGCGCCCAGGCGGGACTCCTCTTCGATGAGCAGTTCTTC. It codes for CASSAQAGLLFDEQFF.

V usage is TRBV2 and J usage is TRBJ1-3; maybe TRBD1 (6 bases). The CDR3 runs to 16 residues. V dropped 6 bases and J dropped 1 base, with 16 bases sitting between them. CDR1 is SNHLY and CDR2 is FYNNEI in the germline V gene. CDR3 region: CASRLNSGQSGNTIYF. The CDR3 coding sequence is TGTGCCAGCAGACTAAACTCGGGACAATCTGGAAACACCATATATTTT.

The gene calls are TRBV5-6 and TRBJ1-2; D ambiguous. The CDR3 contains 14 residues. The germline V and J ends were trimmed by 0 bases and 4 bases, with 10 bases remaining between them. Germline V gene data show CDR1 as SGHDT and CDR2 as YYEEEE. The CDR3 DNA is TGTGCCAGCAGCTTGGGGACGGGGATCTATGGCTACACCTTC. Translated, it gives CASSLGTGIYGYTF.

The chain couples TRBV12-3 or TRBV12-4 to TRBJ1-2; perhaps TRBD1 as D (6 bases). V lost 8 bases to trimming and J lost 2 bases, with 12 bases between them. The CDR3 totals 13 residues. The CDR3 protein is CASGMTGNYGYTF. The DNA for the CDR3 is TGTGCCAGCGGAATGACAGGCAACTATGGCTACACCTTC.

The V call is TRBV12-3 or TRBV12-4, the J call TRBJ1-1, with D unclear. CDR3 length: 13 amino acids. V was shortened by 5 bases and J by 1 base, with 8 bases between the two germline ends. Written as DNA, the CDR3 is TGTGCCAGCAGTCAAACAGAGAACACTGAAGCTTTCTTT. Translating it yields CASSQTENTEAFF.

The chain joins TRBV15 to TRBJ1-4; possible D gene TRBD1, 5 bases. This CDR3 contains 19 residues. Germline V gives CDR1 LNHNV, CDR2 YYDKDF (reference sequence). Between the trimmed V and J ends, which lost 0 bases and 6 bases, there was a span of 23 bases. As DNA, the CDR3 is TGTGCCACCAGCAGAGACAGGGCCCCCGCCCGCGGGGAGGATGAAAAACTGTTTTTT. Protein product: CATSRDRAPARGEDEKLFF.